Presented here are 31 T cell receptor beta chains from one specimen sequenced in a study of blood T cell repertoires in COVID-19. Generated by immunoSEQ multiplex PCR, the TCRdb table keeps only in-frame clones and is missing some. The sample comprises roughly 55,000 clones, 60% to 80% of which are singletons, and around 3.5% rests with the top ten. Sequenced: peripheral blood. The receptors were gathered from a man in his fifties or sixties with acute or convalescent COVID-19.

The rearrangement links TRBV27 to TRBJ2-2; the match to TRBD2 covers 12 bases. Germline CDR1 reads MNHEY; CDR2 reads SMNVEV (reference sequence). CDR3 length: 16 residues. Trimming removed 4 bases from V and 4 bases from J; junction bases left unmatched: 4. CDR3 amino acids: CASSSLTSGGTGELFF. For the CDR3, the DNA is TGTGCCAGCAGTTCCCTGACTAGCGGGGGCACCGGGGAGCTGTTTTTT.

The chain links TRBV19 to TRBJ1-1, with 8 nucleotides matching TRBD1. The CDR3 totals 14 residues. J lost 2 bases, V lost 5 bases, and 4 bases had no gene match. The germline CDR1 and CDR2 sequences are LNHDA and SQIVND (reference sequence). The CDR3 region is CASSSDRANTEAFF. CDR3 nucleotides: TGTGCCAGTAGTTCGGACAGGGCAAACACTGAAGCTTTCTTT.

The rearrangement joins TRBV2 to TRBJ1-4, with D hard to call. The V end was cut by 8 bases, the J end by 7 bases, with 11 bases between. CDR3 length: 12 amino acids. CDR1 and CDR2 (germline): SNHLY, FYNNEI. The CDR3 bases are TGTGCCAGCTCACTACACGGTGAAAAACTGTTTTTT. Encoded protein: CASSLHGEKLFF.

The chain recombines TRBV7-9 with TRBJ1-2; D perhaps matches TRBD1 (5 bases). CDR1 is SEHNR and CDR2 is FQNEAQ in the germline V gene (reference sequence). The CDR3 runs 12 residues. The V end lost 6 bases, the J end lost 4 bases, and 9 bases lay between the germline ends. The CDR3 region is CASSQGIYGYTF. The DNA for the CDR3 is TGTGCCAGCAGTCAGGGAATCTATGGCTACACCTTC.

This rearrangement joins TRBV7-2 to TRBJ2-1, with 8 bases lining up with TRBD1. The trim removed 4 bases at V and 10 bases at J, leaving 9 bases unmatched. This CDR3 has 14 amino acids. The V gene's germline CDR1 is SGHTA and CDR2 FQGNSA. CDR3 bases: TGTGCCAGCAGCTCGGGGACAGGTCCGGTCGAGCAGTTCTTC. Residues: CASSSGTGPVEQFF. The full variable domain, with the rest looked up from reference TRBV7-2 and TRBJ2-1, is GAGVSQSPSNKVTEKGKDVELRCDPISGHTALYWYRQSLGQGLEFLIYFQGNSAPDKSGLPSDRFSAERTGGSVSTLTIQRTQQEDSAVYLCASSSGTGPVEQFFGPGTRLTVL.

The chain employs TRBV28 and TRBJ1-1; D is ambiguous. Germline V gene data show CDR1 as MDHEN and CDR2 as SYDVKM. The germline V and J ends were trimmed by 10 bases and 0 bases, with 15 bases remaining between them. The CDR3 extends over 14 amino acids. The CDR3 DNA reads TGTGCCACCACACGAGGAGGGATGAACACTGAAGCTTTCTTT. Translating gives CATTRGGMNTEAFF.

The chain has TRBV18 and TRBJ1-3; TRBD1 aligns across 8 bases. The CDR3 runs 16 residues. V was pared by 3 bases and J by 3 bases, with 7 bases of the junction left unmatched. Germline V lookup: CDR1 KGHSH, CDR2 LQKENI. As DNA, the CDR3 is TGTGCCAGCTCACCCTTCCTGGGACAGGATGGAAACACCATATATTTT. Encoded protein: CASSPFLGQDGNTIYF.

The CDR3 region has the DNA TGTGCCTGGATGGGGGAGGGAAACTACGAGCAGTACTTC. It specifies CAWMGEGNYEQYF. The chain combines TRBV30 with TRBJ2-7; TRBD2 matches 7 bases. From germline, CDR1 is GTSNPN and CDR2 SVGIG (reference sequence). This CDR3 has 13 amino acids. After removal of 4 bases from V and 3 bases from J, the junction contained 6 bases not matched to a gene.

The chain uses TRBV5-6 and TRBJ1-1; the D is unclear. V dropped 0 bases and J dropped 6 bases, with 15 bases sitting between them. Germline assignment: CDR1 SGHDT and CDR2 YYEEEE. This CDR3 is built from 15 residues. CDR3 amino acids: CASSLVWSPRAEAFF. CDR3 sequence (DNA): TGTGCCAGCAGCTTGGTGTGGTCTCCGAGGGCTGAAGCTTTCTTT.

J is TRBJ1-6 and V is TRBV10-1; 7 bases fit TRBD1. The CDR3 sequence is 15 residues long. Germline loops: CDR1 WNHNN, CDR2 SYGVQD (reference sequence). The V gene end was trimmed by 7 bases and the J gene end by 6 bases; junction bases not matched to a gene: 9. CDR3 nucleotides: TGCGCCAGCATGACAGGGAAAGGAGTTAATTCACCCCTCCACTTT. This sequence encodes CASMTGKGVNSPLHF.

This clone was recorded a few times. The genes are TRBV30 and TRBJ2-7; 10 bases are a match to TRBD1. Germline V lookup: CDR1 GTSNPN, CDR2 SVGIG (reference sequence). The CDR3 length is 12 residues. Trimming took 7 bases from V and 7 from J; bases not matched to a gene: 7. The CDR3 coding sequence is TGTGCCTCGGGACAGGGGTCGAGGGAGCAGTACTTC. Amino acids: CASGQGSREQYF.

The chain links TRBV10-2 to TRBJ1-2; D possibly corresponds to TRBD1 (6 bases). The CDR3 is 13 residues long. V was trimmed by 2 bases and J by 2 bases, leaving 6 bases between them. In germline, CDR1 is WSHSY, CDR2 SAAADI. In nucleotides, the CDR3 is TGCGCCAGCAGTGAGGACAGGAACTATGGCTACACCTTC. This translates into CASSEDRNYGYTF.

V is TRBV28 and J is TRBJ1-1; TRBD1 matches 9 bases. V lost 2 bases to trimming and J lost 5 bases; unmatched junction nucleotides: 3. The CDR3 is 14 amino acids. Per germline, CDR1 MDHEN and CDR2 SYDVKM. The CDR3 DNA sequence: TGTGCCAGCAGTTTAGGGACAGGGAGGACTGAAGCTTTCTTT. This encodes CASSLGTGRTEAFF.

The rearrangement uses TRBV5-5 and TRBJ1-6; 9 positions match TRBD1. Trimming at V came to 4 bases and at J to 4 bases, leaving 3 bases not matched to a gene. CDR1 and CDR2 (germline): SGHKS, YYEKEE (reference sequence). The CDR3 length is 15 residues. The CDR3 is CASSRTGAYNSPLHF. As DNA, the CDR3 is TGTGCCAGCAGCCGGACAGGGGCGTATAATTCACCCCTCCACTTT.

This chain joins TRBV19 and TRBJ1-2; 7 nucleotides agree with TRBD1. The CDR3 consists of 15 residues. The germline V gene encodes CDR1 LNHDA and CDR2 SQIVND (reference sequence). J lost 3 bases, V lost 5 bases, and 9 bases had no gene match. The CDR3 nucleotides read TGTGCCAGTAGTCCCCAGACCGGGACAGACTATGGCTACACCTTC. As protein: CASSPQTGTDYGYTF.

The chain combines TRBV12-5 with TRBJ2-7; perhaps TRBD2 as D (7 bases). Looked up from germline, CDR1 is LGHNT and CDR2 is FRNRAP. The CDR3 runs to 14 residues. Trimming took 5 bases from V and 5 from J, leaving 16 bases between them. CDR3 loop: CASGALGGGHEQYF. The CDR3, as DNA: TGTGCTAGTGGTGCACTTGGGGGGGGCCACGAGCAGTACTTC.

V and J are TRBV19 and TRBJ1-1, with 9 positions matching TRBD1. Trimming removed 4 bases from V and 7 bases from J; junction bases left unmatched: 7. This CDR3 spans 14 amino acids. CDR1 is LNHDA and CDR2 is SQIVND in the germline V gene (reference sequence). The CDR3 coding sequence is TGTGCCAGTAGTACCACAGGGGGCGGCGTTGAAGCTTTCTTT. Encoded protein: CASSTTGGGVEAFF.

The genes are TRBV7-9 and TRBJ2-7; 7 bases fit TRBD2. V gave up 5 bases and J gave up 2 bases; unmatched junction bases: 6. Looked up from germline, CDR1 is SEHNR and CDR2 is FQNEAQ (reference sequence). This CDR3 region has 14 residues. CDR3 region: CASSRGVVAYEQYF. The CDR3 DNA is TGTGCCAGCAGCCGGGGGGTAGTGGCCTACGAGCAGTACTTC.

This rearrangement joins TRBV6-5 to TRBJ1-2, with D maybe TRBD1 (6 bases). Germline loops: CDR1 MNHEY, CDR2 SVGAGI. The CDR3 runs 11 residues. The V and J ends lost 8 bases and 6 bases respectively, with 10 bases between them. CDR3: CASQQGNGYTF. CDR3 in DNA: TGTGCCAGCCAACAGGGTAATGGCTACACCTTC.

The V call is TRBV5-4, the J call TRBJ1-2, with a possible D match to TRBD1 (5 bases). The V and J ends lost 4 bases and 8 bases respectively, with 12 bases between them. The CDR3 sequence is 12 residues long. CDR1 is SGHNT, CDR2 YYREEE, per germline (reference sequence). Written as DNA, the CDR3 is TGTGCCAGCAGCGGCCCAGGGTGGGGCTACACCTTC. Amino acid sequence: CASSGPGWGYTF. Full variable domain (remainder filled in from reference TRBV5-4 and TRBJ1-2): ETGVTQSPTHLIKTRGQQVTLRCSSQSGHNTVSWYQQALGQGPQFIFQYYREEENGRGNFPPRFSGLQFPNYSSELNVNALELDDSALYLCASSGPGWGYTFGSGTRLTVV.

The V call is TRBV28, the J call TRBJ2-1; TRBD1 matches 7 bases. Looked up from germline, CDR1 is MDHEN and CDR2 is SYDVKM. Unmatched junction bases numbered 13, after V lost 5 bases and J lost 0 bases. CDR3 size: 18 residues. The DNA for the CDR3 is TGTGCCAGCAGTCCATCGACAGGGCGGAAGAGCTCCTACAATGAGCAGTTCTTC. It codes for CASSPSTGRKSSYNEQFF.

The gene calls are TRBV5-4 and TRBJ2-3; possibly TRBD2 for D (6 bases). Germline CDR1 is SGHNT and CDR2 is YYREEE (reference sequence). V dropped 5 bases and J dropped 6 bases, with 16 bases sitting between them. The CDR3 runs to 14 residues. CDR3 nucleotide sequence: TGTGCCAGCAGTTCCAGGGAGGTTATCGATACGCAGTATTTT. Translation gives CASSSREVIDTQYF.

V is TRBV24-1 and J is TRBJ2-7; 9 nucleotides line up with TRBD1. The CDR3 has 16 residues. Germline CDR1 and CDR2: KGHDR and SFDVKD. V dropped 5 bases and J dropped 4; count of bases not matched to a gene: 11. In nucleotides, the CDR3 is TGTGCCACCAGTGCTCCGCCGGGACAGGGACCTTACGAGCAGTACTTC. As protein: CATSAPPGQGPYEQYF.

V is TRBV5-1 and J is TRBJ2-1, with D possibly matching TRBD2 (6 bases). In germline, CDR1 is SGHRS, CDR2 YFSETQ. CDR3 length: 14 residues. The germline V and J ends were trimmed by 0 bases and 7 bases, with 11 bases remaining between them. Here the CDR3 reads CASSLAPGGNEQFF. The CDR3 DNA is TGCGCCAGCAGCTTGGCCCCCGGAGGGAATGAGCAGTTCTTC.

This clone came up once. V usage is TRBV15 and J usage is TRBJ1-5, with D unclear. The CDR3 runs to 13 residues. V was shortened by 7 bases and J by 3 bases, with 10 bases between the two germline ends. CDR1 LNHNV and CDR2 YYDKDF come from the germline V gene (reference sequence). The DNA of the CDR3 is TGTGCCACCACTGGGCAGCCCAATCAGCCCCAGCATTTT. Its protein is CATTGQPNQPQHF.

This clone appeared a few times. The V and J genes are TRBV24-1 and TRBJ1-5; D perhaps matches TRBD1 (6 bases). The V end was cut by 9 bases, the J end by 6 bases, with 11 bases between. Germline values: CDR1 KGHDR, CDR2 SFDVKD. CDR3 length: 12 amino acids. DNA of the CDR3: TGTGCCACCTCGGACAGTCGTCAGCCCCAGCATTTT. Protein product: CATSDSRQPQHF.

The chain links TRBV7-2 to TRBJ2-1, with D possibly TRBD2 on 6 matching bases. This CDR3 has 13 amino acids. The germline gives CDR1 SGHTA, CDR2 FQGNSA. V shed 4 bases and J shed 10 bases, with 14 bases lying between them. Written as DNA, the CDR3 is TGTGCCAGCAGCTCCCGCGGGGCGGGCGAGCAGTTCTTC. It codes for CASSSRGAGEQFF.

This clone was picked up a small number of times. The rearrangement links TRBV6-5 to TRBJ2-6; D may be TRBD1 (6 bases). Germline-derived CDR1 and CDR2 are MNHEY and SVGAGI. CDR3 length: 15 amino acids. V was pared by 6 bases and J by 3 bases, with 12 bases between. The CDR3 reads CASSDRGGGANVLTF. The CDR3 DNA sequence: TGTGCCAGCAGCGACCGAGGGGGTGGGGCCAACGTCCTGACTTTC.

The chain employs TRBV6-5 and TRBJ1-5; D may be TRBD1 (6 bases). CDR1 is MNHEY and CDR2 is SVGAGI in the germline V gene. CDR3 length equals 14 residues. Trimming removed 6 bases at V and 6 bases at J, with 15 bases between. The CDR3 bases are TGTGCCAGCAGAACCACAGGGTCGGGTCAGCCCCAGCATTTT. Translation gives CASRTTGSGQPQHF.

The chain uses TRBV7-8 and TRBJ1-2; a possible D gene is TRBD1 (5 bases). Trimming took 5 bases from V and 2 from J, leaving 15 bases between them. This CDR3 region has 15 residues. The germline V gene encodes CDR1 SGHVS and CDR2 FQNEAQ. Here the CDR3 reads CASSRAGVTNYGYTF. In DNA, the CDR3 is TGTGCCAGCAGCCGGGCGGGGGTCACCAACTATGGCTACACCTTC. Combining the CDR3 with reference TRBV7-8 and TRBJ1-2 gives the whole variable domain GAGVSQSPRYKVAKRGQDVALRCDPISGHVSLFWYQQALGQGPEFLTYFQNEAQLDKSGLPSDRFFAERPEGSVSTLKIQRTQQEDSAVYLCASSRAGVTNYGYTFGSGTRLTVV.

The genes are TRBV11-2 and TRBJ2-3, with 12 bases aligning to TRBD2. Germline loops: CDR1 SGHAT, CDR2 FQNNGV. The CDR3 totals 13 residues. Trimming took 8 bases from V and 11 from J; bases not matched to a gene: 8. CDR3 region: CASSRLAGARQYF. In DNA form, the CDR3 reads TGTGCCAGCTCCCGACTAGCGGGGGCCCGGCAGTATTTT.